Presented here are 7 T cell receptor beta chains from one specimen sequenced in a study of Ad26.COV2.S vaccination and SARS-CoV-2 variants. This table comes from immunoSEQ multiplex PCR, and its TCRdb copy is limited to in-frame clones, with some not included. The sample has roughly 380,000 clones; roughly 87% are singletons. Stated treatment: some 20 received Ad26.COV2.S at low or high dose, single or two shots; 5 received placebo; per-sample allocation not given. The study sampled participants on day 63 after the first vaccine or placebo injection. Specimen: peripheral blood, collected in a trial of Ad26.COV2.S vaccine versus placebo. The receptors were gathered from a person between 18 and 60 years old who received the Ad26.COV2.S COVID-19 vaccine or a placebo.

The CDR3 bases are TGTGCCAGCAGTGAGGTTGTACTAGCGGGGTCAGATACGCAGTATTTT. Translating gives CASSEVVLAGSDTQYF. J is TRBJ2-3 and V is TRBV6-1; 10 bases are a match to TRBD2. After removal of 3 bases from V and 4 bases from J, the junction contained 7 bases not matched to a gene. From germline, CDR1 is MNHNS and CDR2 SASEGT. The CDR3 runs to 16 residues.

The chain joins TRBV11-2 to TRBJ2-1; D is undetermined. Germline V gene sequence: CDR1 SGHAT, CDR2 FQNNGV. Deletions cut 3 bases from V and 8 bases from J, with 5 bases between. The CDR3 is 11 residues long. The CDR3 reads CASSLLDEQFF. CDR3 sequence (DNA): TGTGCCAGCAGCTTGCTAGATGAGCAGTTCTTC.

This chain links TRBV1 with TRBJ1-6; whether TRBD1, the table's D call, matches the DNA was not checked. TRBV1 is termed a pseudogene. CDR3 length equals 21 residues. The CDR3 is CTSGPGTGGPIWDWDNSLLHF. The CDR3 nucleotides read TGCACCAGCGGACCCGGGACAGGGGGACCCATCTGGGATTGGGATAATTCACTCCTCCACTTT.

The rearrangement links TRBV23-1 to TRBJ2-4; D is unclear. TRBV23-1 is sorted into the ORF group, with uncertain function. This CDR3 has 17 amino acids. Trimming removed 4 bases at V and 0 bases at J, with 16 bases between. Written as DNA, the CDR3 is TGCGCCAGCAGTCCTAAAGGAGAACTCCTAGCCAAAAACATTCAGTACTTC. Amino acids: CASSPKGELLAKNIQYF.

V is TRBV19 and J is TRBJ1-1; the D is unclear. The germline V gene encodes CDR1 LNHDA and CDR2 SQIVND (reference sequence). The CDR3 sequence is 10 residues long. Trimming removed 6 bases at V and 7 bases at J, with 6 bases between. The CDR3 region has the DNA TGTGCCAGTAGGGATAATGAAGCTTTCTTT. Translation gives CASRDNEAFF.

The gene calls are TRBV4-2 and TRBJ1-6; a weak D match, TRBD1 (6 bases). The CDR3 loop spans 16 amino acids. Per the germline V gene, CDR1 is LGHNA and CDR2 is YNFKEQ. V shed 1 base and J shed 8 bases, with 15 bases lying between them. CDR3 DNA: TGTGCCAGCAGCCAAGGAGTCACAGGGAGGTATTCACCCCTCCACTTT. This codes for CASSQGVTGRYSPLHF.

The chain couples TRBV6-1 to TRBJ2-1; 13 nucleotides agree with TRBD2. The junction had 6 bases not matched to a gene; V was cut back by 4 bases and J by 0 bases. The CDR3 spans 18 residues. Per the germline V gene, CDR1 is MNHNS and CDR2 is SASEGT. The CDR3 loop is CASSVRLAGGSSYNEQFF. The CDR3 DNA is TGTGCCAGCAGTGTACGACTAGCGGGGGGTAGCTCCTACAATGAGCAGTTCTTC.